Shown below are 9 T cell receptor beta chains from a single sample sequenced in a study of CD8+ T cells in alopecia areata. The sequencing template was cDNA reverse transcribed from extracted RNA. Generated by immunoSEQ multiplex PCR, the TCRdb table keeps only in-frame clones and is missing some. The repertoire includes 80,000 or so clones, around 60% of them detected once, and 23% sits in the top ten. As for treatment: oral pan-JAK inhibitor, 5-10 mg twice daily. The sample in question was CD8+ T cells sorted from blood, obtained at week 24, from a patient treated with tofacitinib. These receptors all stem from a human donor with alopecia areata.

The V gene is TRBV7-9, the J gene TRBJ2-7, with 8 bases matching TRBD2. Germline trimming cut 5 bases from V and 6 bases from J; bases unmatched to any gene: 9. Germline CDR1 reads SEHNR; CDR2 reads FQNEAQ (reference sequence). There are 14 residues in the CDR3. The CDR3 loop reads CASSTLTSALEQYF. Written as DNA, the CDR3 is TGTGCCAGCAGCACCTTGACTAGCGCCCTCGAGCAGTACTTC.

The genes are TRBV5-1 and TRBJ2-7; D assignment may be TRBD1 or TRBD2 (5 bases each). The CDR3 extends over 14 amino acids. In germline, CDR1 is SGHRS, CDR2 YFSETQ. Trimming shortened V by 3 bases and J by 1 base, and 11 bases separated the two germline ends. CDR3 region: CASSSPGRSYEQYF. The DNA for the CDR3 is TGCGCCAGCAGCTCCCCGGGGCGGTCCTACGAGCAGTACTTC.

This chain joins TRBV5-1 and TRBJ2-1; possibly TRBD1 for D (6 bases). The V and J ends lost 5 bases and 4 bases respectively, with 10 bases between them. Germline CDR1 SGHRS, CDR2 YFSETQ. This CDR3 has 13 amino acids. CDR3 coding DNA: TGCGCCAGCAGTATCGACAGGTACAATGAGCAGTTCTTC. It translates to CASSIDRYNEQFF.

The chain combines TRBV14 with TRBJ1-1; 8 nucleotides agree with TRBD1. Germline V CDR1 and CDR2: SGHDN, FVKESK. This CDR3 has 16 amino acids. V was clipped by 6 bases and J by 5 bases; unmatched bases: 14. CDR3 nucleotides: TGTGCCAGCAGTCTTGGTACAGGGGGGTATAGGACTGAAGCTTTCTTT. Translation: CASSLGTGGYRTEAFF. The full variable domain, in which reference TRBV14 and TRBJ1-1 provide the parts outside the CDR3, is EAGVTQFPSHSVIEKGQTVTLRCDPISGHDNLYWYRRVMGKEIKFLLHFVKESKQDESGMPNNRFLAERTGGTYSTLKVQPAELEDSGVYFCASSLGTGGYRTEAFFGQGTRLTVV.

This sequence joins TRBV5-6 and TRBJ1-1; D gene uncertain. This CDR3 has 14 residues. The germline V gene has CDR1 SGHDT and CDR2 YYEEEE. The V end lost 0 bases, the J end lost 0 bases, and 6 bases lay between the germline ends. CDR3 coding DNA: TGTGCCAGCAGCTTGGTAGCCGTGAACACTGAAGCTTTCTTT. Its protein is CASSLVAVNTEAFF.

The CDR3 region is CASSLLGRGGSYEQYF. Written as DNA, the CDR3 is TGTGCCAGCAGTTTACTGGGGCGGGGGGGCTCCTACGAGCAGTACTTC. J is TRBJ2-7 and V is TRBV27; 9 bases fit TRBD2. There are 16 residues in the CDR3. With V trimmed by 2 bases and J by 0 bases, 5 bases remained unmatched. Germline V lookup: CDR1 MNHEY, CDR2 SMNVEV (reference sequence).

This chain connects TRBV7-3 to TRBJ2-1; 14 bases fit TRBD2. CDR3 length: 16 amino acids. The germline gives CDR1 SGHTA, CDR2 FQGTGA. The J segment lost 5 bases and the V segment lost 5 bases, leaving 5 bases of the junction unmatched. The CDR3 DNA reads as TGTGCCAGCAGCCCCGGGACTAGCGGGGGTAACAATGAGCAGTTCTTC. Protein sequence: CASSPGTSGGNNEQFF.

This CDR3 is CASSQFSGAKYNEQFF. The CDR3 coding sequence is TGCGCCAGCAGCCAATTTAGCGGGGCTAAATACAATGAGCAGTTCTTC. This chain uses TRBV4-1 with TRBJ2-1; TRBD2 matches at 8 bases. Germline loops: CDR1 MGHRA, CDR2 YSYEKL. V lost 2 bases to trimming and J lost 4 bases; unmatched junction nucleotides: 7. The CDR3 is 16 residues long.

This sequence joins TRBV4-3 and TRBJ1-6; no firm D call. Germline assignment: CDR1 LGHNA and CDR2 YSLEER. The CDR3 is 17 amino acids. V lost 0 bases, J lost 0 bases, and 9 bases lay in between. The CDR3 nucleotides are TGCGCCAGCAGCCAAGATCTTTCAAGCTCCTATAATTCACCCCTCCACTTT. Its translation is CASSQDLSSSYNSPLHF.